This T cell receptor (beta chain) was obtained from a study of blood T cell repertoires in COVID-19. Study in general: Samples of COVID-19 (acute and convalescent) were obtained from the United States, Italy and Spain. PBMCs, B-cell-depleted T cells, or T cells provided the cDNA or gDNA that made up the material.

In the authors' methods: Amplified reference gene primers provided the basis for estimating nucleated cell counts. Clones were read by immunoSEQ multiplex PCR, and TCRdb kept only the in-frame ones, dropping some. The V and J calls and clone size come from that table; D and trimming were worked out from the DNA. The repertoire consists of fewer than 300,000 clones, with about 90% occurring once and the leading ten covering about 2.1%. CDR3 length: 14 residues. Germline CDR1 and CDR2: SQVTM and ANQGSEA. V was pared by 4 bases and J by 0 bases, with 10 bases between. The receptor was derived from a woman in her forties or fifties with acute or convalescent COVID-19. The gene calls are TRBV29-1 and TRBJ2-1; D perhaps matches TRBD1 (5 bases). The sequenced material came from peripheral blood. The CDR3: CSVVGASSYNEQFF. CDR3 sequence (DNA): TGCAGCGTTGTTGGGGCGAGCTCCTACAATGAGCAGTTCTTC.